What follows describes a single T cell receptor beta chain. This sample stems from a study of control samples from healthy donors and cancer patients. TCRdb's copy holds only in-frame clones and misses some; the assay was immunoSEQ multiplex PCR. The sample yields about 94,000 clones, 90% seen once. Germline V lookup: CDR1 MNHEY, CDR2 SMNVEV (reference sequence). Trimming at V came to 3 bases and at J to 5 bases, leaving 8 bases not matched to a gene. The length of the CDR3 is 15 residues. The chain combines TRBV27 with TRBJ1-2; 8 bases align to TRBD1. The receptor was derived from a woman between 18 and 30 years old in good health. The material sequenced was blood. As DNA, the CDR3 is TGTGCCAGCAGTTTTACAGGGGGTGTAAGGTATGGCTACACCTTC. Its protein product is CASSFTGGVRYGYTF.